Sequencing of this TCR beta chain was carried out in a study of blood T cell repertoires in COVID-19. The overall study: Nucleic acid was either cDNA or gDNA, and it came from T cells, B-cell-depleted T cells, or PBMCs.

TCRdb's table, derived via immunoSEQ multiplex PCR, lists solely in-frame clones and lacks some. Seen here are a few hundred thousand clones, roughly 82% observed once, and the top ten hold 12%. This CDR3 spans 14 amino acids. CDR1 MNHEY and CDR2 SVGEGT come from the germline V gene. V shed 5 bases and J 3 bases; nucleotides not matched to a gene: 2. The chain is built from TRBV6-2 or TRBV6-3 and TRBJ2-1; the match to TRBD2 covers 9 bases. The source material was peripheral blood. This TCR came from an elderly man with acute or convalescent COVID-19. As DNA, the CDR3 is TGTGCCAGCAGTCTAGCGGGAATCTACAATGAGCAGTTCTTC. This codes for CASSLAGIYNEQFF.